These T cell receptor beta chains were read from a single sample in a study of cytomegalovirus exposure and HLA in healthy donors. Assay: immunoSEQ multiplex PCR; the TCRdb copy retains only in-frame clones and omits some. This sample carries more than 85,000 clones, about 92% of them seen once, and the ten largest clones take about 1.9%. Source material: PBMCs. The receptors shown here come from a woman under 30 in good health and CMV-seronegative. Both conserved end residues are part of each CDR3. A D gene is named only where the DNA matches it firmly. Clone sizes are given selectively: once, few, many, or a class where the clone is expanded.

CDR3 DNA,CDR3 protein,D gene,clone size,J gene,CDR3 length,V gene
TGTGCCATCAGTGAGTCACTGATTTCTCGGGCCCAGCATTTT,CAISESLISRAQHF,NA,NA,TRBJ1-5,14,TRBV10-3
TGTGCCAGTAGTATCTATAGGACAGGACCCAGGATACCTCCCTACAATGAGCAGTTCTTC,CASSIYRTGPRIPPYNEQFF,TRBD1,NA,TRBJ2-1,20,TRBV19
TGTGCCAGCAGGGGGGGAGAGATCTATGGCTACACCTTC,CASRGGEIYGYTF,NA,NA,TRBJ1-2,13,TRBV2
TGCGCCAGCCCAGATGTCTCCTCTGGGGCTTACTTC,CASPDVSSGAYF,NA,NA,TRBJ2-7,12,TRBV10-1
TGTGCCAGCAGCCGCCATGGGGGGGCAACTAATGAAAAACTGTTTTTT,CASSRHGGATNEKLFF,NA,NA,TRBJ1-4,16,TRBV28
TGTGCCAGCAGCTCGGGACTAGCGGTTACCTACGAGCAGTACTTC,CASSSGLAVTYEQYF,TRBD2,NA,TRBJ2-7,15,TRBV7-2
TGTGCTAGTGCGGGCCTAGCGGTACAAGATACGCAGTATTTT,CASAGLAVQDTQYF,TRBD2,NA,TRBJ2-3,14,TRBV12-5
TGTGCCAGCATCCCAAGGGGACAGAGCTATGGCTACACCTTC,CASIPRGQSYGYTF,TRBD1,NA,TRBJ1-2,14,TRBV6-1
TGTGCCAGCAGCCAAGATCTACAGGGGGGCTACGAGCAGTACTTC,CASSQDLQGGYEQYF,TRBD1,NA,TRBJ2-7,15,TRBV4-2
TGTGCCAGTAGGCGAGCGGGAGCGGGTGAGCAGTTCTTC,CASRRAGAGEQFF,TRBD2,NA,TRBJ2-1,13,TRBV19
TGTGCCTGGAGTGGGGGCCCCTATGGCTACACCTTC,CAWSGGPYGYTF,NA,NA,TRBJ1-2,12,TRBV30
TGCGCCAGCAGCTTGGACAGGCCGGCCCTATCTAGGGATGGCTACACCTTC,CASSLDRPALSRDGYTF,NA,NA,TRBJ1-2,17,TRBV5-1
TGTGCCAGCAGTTCAAACGTAGGGGCAGATACGCAGTATTTT,CASSSNVGADTQYF,NA,NA,TRBJ2-3,14,TRBV28
TGTGCCAGCAGGAGGTTCTACGAGCAGTACTTC,CASRRFYEQYF,NA,few,TRBJ2-7,11,TRBV2
TGTGCCAGCACGCGGGGGCCGGGAAACACCATATATTTT,CASTRGPGNTIYF,NA,NA,TRBJ1-3,13,TRBV9
TGTGCCAGCGGGGGGGGACTAGCGGGAGTTCATGAGCAGTTCTTC,CASGGGLAGVHEQFF,TRBD2,NA,TRBJ2-1,15,TRBV7-2
TGTGCCAGCAGTTTATCGCCAGGGATGAATGAAAAACTGTTTTTT,CASSLSPGMNEKLFF,NA,NA,TRBJ1-4,15,TRBV27
TGCAGCGTGACCCCTAGCGGTTACAAAGAGACCCAGTACTTC,CSVTPSGYKETQYF,TRBD2,NA,TRBJ2-5,14,TRBV29-1
TGTGCCAGCAGCCCAACGGGACAGTACGAGCAGTACTTC,CASSPTGQYEQYF,TRBD1,NA,TRBJ2-7,13,TRBV6-4
TGTGCCAGCATCCCAGGGGGCGCAACTAATGAAAAACTGTTTTTT,CASIPGGATNEKLFF,TRBD1,NA,TRBJ1-4,15,TRBV28
TGCGCCAGCAGCCAAGAACCGGGACAGGGGAGGCAGCCCCAGCATTTT,CASSQEPGQGRQPQHF,TRBD1,NA,TRBJ1-5,16,TRBV4-3
TGTGCCAGCAGCCCACAGGGTTCTGGCACAGATACGCAGTATTTT,CASSPQGSGTDTQYF,NA,NA,TRBJ2-3,15,TRBV7-2
TGCGCCAGCAGTCGGGGACAGGCGGGTGACACCATATATTTT,CASSRGQAGDTIYF,TRBD1,NA,TRBJ1-3,14,TRBV5-1
TGTGCCAGCAGGGGGACAGGGCAAGAGACCCAGTACTTC,CASRGTGQETQYF,TRBD1,NA,TRBJ2-5,13,TRBV2
TGCAGTGCTAGACCCAGGGCCGGCTACACCTTC,CSARPRAGYTF,NA,NA,TRBJ1-2,11,TRBV20-1
TGCGCCAGCAGCCCAGTGACAGGGGTGGGAGAGCAGTACTTC,CASSPVTGVGEQYF,TRBD1,NA,TRBJ2-7,14,TRBV5-1
TGCGCCAGCGGGACAGGGTTTCCTCAGCCCCAGCATTTT,CASGTGFPQPQHF,TRBD1,few,TRBJ1-5,13,TRBV10-2
TGTGCCAGCAGGAGAAGCGGGAGGGCAGAGACCCAGTACTTC,CASRRSGRAETQYF,TRBD2,NA,TRBJ2-5,14,TRBV27
TGCGCCAGCAGCCAAGTCCCGCCGCTAGCGGAGGATAATGAGCAGTTCTTC,CASSQVPPLAEDNEQFF,TRBD2,NA,TRBJ2-1,17,TRBV4-1
TGTGCCAGCAGCTTGGGGGGCGGCCCTACAGATACGCAGTATTTT,CASSLGGGPTDTQYF,NA,NA,TRBJ2-3,15,TRBV5-4
TGCGCCAGCAGCCATCAAGCCCTCTACGAGCAGTACTTC,CASSHQALYEQYF,NA,NA,TRBJ2-7,13,TRBV4-1
TGTGCCAGCAGTTACGCGGGAGAAGGCGGCTACACCTTC,CASSYAGEGGYTF,NA,NA,TRBJ1-2,13,TRBV6-6
TGTGCCAGCAGCAAGACGGGACAGCTTTCACGGGAGCAGTACTTC,CASSKTGQLSREQYF,TRBD1,NA,TRBJ2-7,15,TRBV28
TGTGCCAGCAGTTCCCGAGGGGGTCTGGCCAAAAACATTCAGTACTTC,CASSSRGGLAKNIQYF,NA,NA,TRBJ2-4,16,TRBV28
TGTGCCAGCAGCGCCGGGACAGTATCTGAAGCTTTCTTT,CASSAGTVSEAFF,TRBD1,once,TRBJ1-1,13,TRBV7-9
TGTGCCAGCAGTAGGGGACAGAAAGAGACCCAGTACTTC,CASSRGQKETQYF,TRBD1,NA,TRBJ2-5,13,TRBV28
TGTGCCTGGAGCCAGGGGGCCGGGACTAATGAAAAACTGTTTTTT,CAWSQGAGTNEKLFF,TRBD1,NA,TRBJ1-4,15,TRBV30
TGTGCCAGCAGTTCATCTAGGGGACAGGGATATTCCTATGGCTACACCTTC,CASSSSRGQGYSYGYTF,TRBD1,NA,TRBJ1-2,17,TRBV28